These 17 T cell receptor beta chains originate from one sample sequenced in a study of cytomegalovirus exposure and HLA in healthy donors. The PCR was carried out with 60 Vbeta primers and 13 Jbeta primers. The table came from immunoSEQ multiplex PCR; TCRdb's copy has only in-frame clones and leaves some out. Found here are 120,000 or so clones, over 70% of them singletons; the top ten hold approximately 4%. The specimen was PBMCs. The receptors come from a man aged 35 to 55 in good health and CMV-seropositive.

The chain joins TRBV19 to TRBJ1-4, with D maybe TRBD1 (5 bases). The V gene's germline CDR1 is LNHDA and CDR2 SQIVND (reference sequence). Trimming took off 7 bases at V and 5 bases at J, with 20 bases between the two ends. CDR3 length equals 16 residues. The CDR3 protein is CASTALFGGVNEKLFF. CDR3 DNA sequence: TGTGCCAGTACCGCCCTCTTTGGAGGGGTGAATGAAAAACTGTTTTTT.

The CDR3 loop reads CASSDWVGGGVTEAFF. CDR3 sequence (DNA): TGTGCCAGCAGTGACTGGGTCGGGGGAGGGGTCACTGAAGCTTTCTTT. The rearrangement uses TRBV25-1 and TRBJ1-1; D may be TRBD1 (5 bases). The CDR3 has 16 residues. V was trimmed by 3 bases and J by 4 bases, leaving 18 bases between them. Germline V gene lookup returns CDR1 MGHDK and CDR2 SYGVNS.

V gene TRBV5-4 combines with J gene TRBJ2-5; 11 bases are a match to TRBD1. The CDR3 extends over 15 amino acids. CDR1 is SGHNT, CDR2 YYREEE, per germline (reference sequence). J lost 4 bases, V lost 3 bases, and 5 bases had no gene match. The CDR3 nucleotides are TGTGCCAGCAGCTCCGAGGGACAGGGGGTAGAGACCCAGTACTTC. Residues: CASSSEGQGVETQYF.

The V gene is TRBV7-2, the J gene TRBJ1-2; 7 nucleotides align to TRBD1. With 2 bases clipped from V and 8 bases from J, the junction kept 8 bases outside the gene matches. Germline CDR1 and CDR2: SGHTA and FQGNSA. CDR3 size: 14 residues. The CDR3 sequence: CASSLKGQGEGYTF. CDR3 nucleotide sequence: TGTGCCAGCAGCTTAAAGGGGCAGGGGGAAGGCTACACCTTC. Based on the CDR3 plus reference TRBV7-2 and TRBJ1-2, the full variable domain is GAGVSQSPSNKVTEKGKDVELRCDPISGHTALYWYRQSLGQGLEFLIYFQGNSAPDKSGLPSDRFSAERTGGSVSTLTIQRTQQEDSAVYLCASSLKGQGEGYTFGSGTRLTVV.

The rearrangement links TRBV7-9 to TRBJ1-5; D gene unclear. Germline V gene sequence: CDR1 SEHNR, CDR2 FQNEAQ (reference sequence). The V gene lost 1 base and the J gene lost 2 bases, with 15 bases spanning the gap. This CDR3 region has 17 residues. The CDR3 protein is CASSLVEAPGGNQPQHF. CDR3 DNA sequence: TGTGCCAGCAGCTTAGTGGAGGCACCTGGGGGCAATCAGCCCCAGCATTTT.

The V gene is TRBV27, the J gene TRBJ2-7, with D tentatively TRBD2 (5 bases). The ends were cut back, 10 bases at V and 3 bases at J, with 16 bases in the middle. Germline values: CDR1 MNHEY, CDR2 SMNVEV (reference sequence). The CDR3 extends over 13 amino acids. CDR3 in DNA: TGTGCCATCGCCAGCGGACGGGGCTACGAGCAGTACTTC. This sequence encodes CAIASGRGYEQYF.

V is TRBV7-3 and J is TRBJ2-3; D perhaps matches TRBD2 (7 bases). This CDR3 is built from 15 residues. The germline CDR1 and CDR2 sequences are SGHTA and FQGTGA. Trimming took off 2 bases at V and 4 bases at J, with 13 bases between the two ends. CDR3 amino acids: CASSLAGAGADTQYF. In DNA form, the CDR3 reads TGTGCCAGCAGCTTAGCGGGGGCGGGGGCAGATACGCAGTATTTT.

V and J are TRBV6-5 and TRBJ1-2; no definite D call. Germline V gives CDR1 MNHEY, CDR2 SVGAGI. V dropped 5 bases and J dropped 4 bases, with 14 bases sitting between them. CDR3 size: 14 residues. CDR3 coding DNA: TGTGCCAGCAGTGAATCCGGAGGATTCTATGGCTACACCTTC. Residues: CASSESGGFYGYTF.

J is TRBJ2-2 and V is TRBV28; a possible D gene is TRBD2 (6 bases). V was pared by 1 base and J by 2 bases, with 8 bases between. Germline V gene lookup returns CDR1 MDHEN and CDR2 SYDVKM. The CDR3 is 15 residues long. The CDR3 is CASSLFAGNTGELFF. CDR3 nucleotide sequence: TGTGCCAGCAGTTTATTCGCGGGAAACACCGGGGAGCTGTTTTTT.

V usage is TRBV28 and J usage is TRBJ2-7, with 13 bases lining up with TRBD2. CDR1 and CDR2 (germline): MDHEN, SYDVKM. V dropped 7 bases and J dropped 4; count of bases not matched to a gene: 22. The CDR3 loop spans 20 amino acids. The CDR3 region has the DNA TGTGCCAGCACCCCCTGGACAGGGTTGCGGACTAGCGGGAGTCTATACGAGCAGTACTTC. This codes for CASTPWTGLRTSGSLYEQYF.

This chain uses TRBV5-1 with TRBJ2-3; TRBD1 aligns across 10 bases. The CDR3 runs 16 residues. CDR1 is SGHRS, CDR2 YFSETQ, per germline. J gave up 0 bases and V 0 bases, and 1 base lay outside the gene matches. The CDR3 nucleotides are TGCGCCAGCAGCTTGGAGGGACAGGGGAGCACAGATACGCAGTATTTT. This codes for CASSLEGQGSTDTQYF.

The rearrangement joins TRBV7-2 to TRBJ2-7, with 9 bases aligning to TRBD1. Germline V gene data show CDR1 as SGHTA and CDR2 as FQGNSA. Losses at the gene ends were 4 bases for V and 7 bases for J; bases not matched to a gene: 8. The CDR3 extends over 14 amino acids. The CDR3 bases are TGTGCCAGCAGCTGGGGACAGGGTCAACGGGAGCAGTACTTC. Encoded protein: CASSWGQGQREQYF.

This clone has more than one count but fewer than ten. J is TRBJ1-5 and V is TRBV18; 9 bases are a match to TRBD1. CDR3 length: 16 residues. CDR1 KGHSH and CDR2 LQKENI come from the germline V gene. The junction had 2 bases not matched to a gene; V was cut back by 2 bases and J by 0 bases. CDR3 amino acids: CASSPDRGSSNQPQHF. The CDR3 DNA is TGTGCCAGCTCACCAGACAGGGGGAGTAGCAATCAGCCCCAGCATTTT.

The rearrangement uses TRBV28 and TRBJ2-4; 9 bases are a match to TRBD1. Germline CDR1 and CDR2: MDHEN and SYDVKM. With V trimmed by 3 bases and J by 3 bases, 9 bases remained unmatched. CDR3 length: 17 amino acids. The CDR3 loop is CASSLTGQGTGKNIQYF. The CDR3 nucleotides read TGTGCCAGCAGTTTGACTGGACAGGGGACGGGCAAAAACATTCAGTACTTC.

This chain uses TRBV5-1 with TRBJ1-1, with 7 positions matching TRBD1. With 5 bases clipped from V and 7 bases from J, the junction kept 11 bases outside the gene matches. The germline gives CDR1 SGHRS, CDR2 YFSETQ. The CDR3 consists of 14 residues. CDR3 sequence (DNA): TGCGCCAGCAGACTGAGAGGGGGCGGGGATGAAGCTTTCTTT. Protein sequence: CASRLRGGGDEAFF.

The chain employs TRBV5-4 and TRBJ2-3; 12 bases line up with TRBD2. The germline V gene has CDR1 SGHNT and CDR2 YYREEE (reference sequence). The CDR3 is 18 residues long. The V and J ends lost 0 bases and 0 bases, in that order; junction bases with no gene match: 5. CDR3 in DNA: TGTGCCAGCAGCTTGGGACTAGCGGGGGCCGTTAGCACAGATACGCAGTATTTT. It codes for CASSLGLAGAVSTDTQYF.

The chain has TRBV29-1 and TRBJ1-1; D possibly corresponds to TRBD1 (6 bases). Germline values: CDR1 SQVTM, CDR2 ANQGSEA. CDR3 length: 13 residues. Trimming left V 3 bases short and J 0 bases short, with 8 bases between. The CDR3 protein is CSVETGMNTEAFF. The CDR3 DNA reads TGCAGCGTTGAGACAGGTATGAACACTGAAGCTTTCTTT.